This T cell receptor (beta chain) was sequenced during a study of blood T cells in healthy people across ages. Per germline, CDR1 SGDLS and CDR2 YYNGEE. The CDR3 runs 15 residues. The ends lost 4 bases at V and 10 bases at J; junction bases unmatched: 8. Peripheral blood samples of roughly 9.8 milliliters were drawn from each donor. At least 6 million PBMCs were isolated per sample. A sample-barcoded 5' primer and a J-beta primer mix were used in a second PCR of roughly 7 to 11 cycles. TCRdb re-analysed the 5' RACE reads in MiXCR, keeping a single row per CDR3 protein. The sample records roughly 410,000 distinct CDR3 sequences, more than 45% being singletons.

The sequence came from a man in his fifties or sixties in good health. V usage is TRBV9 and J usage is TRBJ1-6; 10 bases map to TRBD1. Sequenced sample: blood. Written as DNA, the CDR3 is TGTGCCAGCAGCCCTCAGACAGGGGGCCAGTCACCCCTCCACTTT. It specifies CASSPQTGGQSPLHF.